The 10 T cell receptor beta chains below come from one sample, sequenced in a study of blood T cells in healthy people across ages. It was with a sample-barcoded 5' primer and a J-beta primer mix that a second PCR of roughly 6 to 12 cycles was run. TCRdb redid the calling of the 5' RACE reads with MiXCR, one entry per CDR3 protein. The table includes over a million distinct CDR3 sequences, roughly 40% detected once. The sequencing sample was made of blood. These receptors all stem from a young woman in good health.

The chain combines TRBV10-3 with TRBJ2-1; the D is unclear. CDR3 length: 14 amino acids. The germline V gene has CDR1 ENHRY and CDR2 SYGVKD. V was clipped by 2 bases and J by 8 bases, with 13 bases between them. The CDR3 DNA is TGTGCCATCAGTGAGGGGCCTCCGGTGCATGAGCAGTTCTTC. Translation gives CAISEGPPVHEQFF.

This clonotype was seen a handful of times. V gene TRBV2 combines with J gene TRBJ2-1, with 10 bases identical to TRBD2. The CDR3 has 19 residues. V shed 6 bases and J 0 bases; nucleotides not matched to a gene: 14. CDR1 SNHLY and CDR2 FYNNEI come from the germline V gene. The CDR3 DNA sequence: TGTGCCAGCAGGCCCGGGACTAGCGTACAAGGGGGCTCCTACAATGAGCAGTTCTTC. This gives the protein CASRPGTSVQGGSYNEQFF.

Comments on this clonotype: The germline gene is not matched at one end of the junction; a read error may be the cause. The CDR3 loop reads CASRGSSCNEQFF. CDR3 bases: TGTGCCAGCCGGGGGAGCTCCTGCAATGAGCAGTTCTTC. The V call is TRBV12-3 or TRBV12-4, the J call TRBJ2-1; D might be TRBD2 (6 bases). This CDR3 spans 13 amino acids.

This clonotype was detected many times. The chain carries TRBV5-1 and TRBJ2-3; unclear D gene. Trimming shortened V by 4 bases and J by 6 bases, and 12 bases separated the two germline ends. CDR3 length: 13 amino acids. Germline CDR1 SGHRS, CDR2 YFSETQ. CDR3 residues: CASSETVEDTQYF. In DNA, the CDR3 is TGCGCCAGCAGCGAAACAGTGGAGGATACGCAGTATTTT.

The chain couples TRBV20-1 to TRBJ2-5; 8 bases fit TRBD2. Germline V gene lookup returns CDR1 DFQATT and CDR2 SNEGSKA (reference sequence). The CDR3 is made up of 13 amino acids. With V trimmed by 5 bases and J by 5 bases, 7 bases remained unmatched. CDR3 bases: TGCAGTGCTCCCAGTAGCGGGGTGGAGACCCAGTACTTC. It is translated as CSAPSSGVETQYF.

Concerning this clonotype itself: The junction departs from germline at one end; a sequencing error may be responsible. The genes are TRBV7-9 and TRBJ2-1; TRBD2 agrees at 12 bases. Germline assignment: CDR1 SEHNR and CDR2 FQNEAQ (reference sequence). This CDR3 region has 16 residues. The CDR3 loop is CASSLATSGRINGQFF. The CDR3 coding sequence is TGTGCCAGCAGCTTAGCCACTAGCGGGAGGATTAATGGGCAGTTCTTC.

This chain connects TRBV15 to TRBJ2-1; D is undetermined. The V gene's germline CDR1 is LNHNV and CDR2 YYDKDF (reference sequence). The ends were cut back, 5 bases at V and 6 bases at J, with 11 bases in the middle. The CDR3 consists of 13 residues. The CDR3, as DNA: TGTGCCACCAGCCCGTTTGCTATCAATGAGCAGTTCTTC. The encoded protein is CATSPFAINEQFF.

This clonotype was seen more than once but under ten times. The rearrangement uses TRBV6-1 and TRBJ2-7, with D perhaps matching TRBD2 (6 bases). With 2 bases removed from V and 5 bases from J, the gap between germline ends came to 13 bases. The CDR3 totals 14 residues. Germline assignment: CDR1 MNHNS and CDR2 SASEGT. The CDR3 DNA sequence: TGTGCCAGCAGTGAATACGGACTAATCGACGAGCAGTACTTC. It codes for CASSEYGLIDEQYF.

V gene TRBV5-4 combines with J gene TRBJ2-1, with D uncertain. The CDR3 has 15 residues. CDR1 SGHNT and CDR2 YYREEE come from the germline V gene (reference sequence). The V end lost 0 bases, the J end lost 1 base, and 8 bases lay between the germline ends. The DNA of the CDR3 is TGTGCCAGCAGCTTGGCGTTAAGGTCCTACAATGAGCAGTTCTTC. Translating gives CASSLALRSYNEQFF. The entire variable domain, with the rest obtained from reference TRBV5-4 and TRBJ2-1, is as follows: ETGVTQSPTHLIKTRGQQVTLRCSSQSGHNTVSWYQQALGQGPQFIFQYYREEENGRGNFPPRFSGLQFPNYSSELNVNALELDDSALYLCASSLALRSYNEQFFGPGTRLTVL.

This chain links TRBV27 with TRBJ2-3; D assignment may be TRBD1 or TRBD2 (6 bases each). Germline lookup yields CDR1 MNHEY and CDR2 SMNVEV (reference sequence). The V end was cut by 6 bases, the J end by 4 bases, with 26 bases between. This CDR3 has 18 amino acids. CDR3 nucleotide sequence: TGTGCCAGCAGGGGGAGAGGAGGGGGGTTCGCTCTTCCAGATACGCAGTATTTT. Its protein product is CASRGRGGGFALPDTQYF.